This TCR beta chain was sequenced in a study of beta chain features in type 1 diabetes. The junction had 5 bases not matched to a gene; V was cut back by 4 bases and J by 4 bases. The CDR3 spans 13 residues. Germline CDR1 reads GTSNPN; CDR2 reads SVGIG (reference sequence). Isolated RNA was reverse transcribed in full, so expressed TCRB transcripts were sequenced. Sequencing was performed with immunoSEQ multiplex PCR; in TCRdb, only in-frame clones are kept and a portion is missing. The sample yields roughly 500,000 clones, approximately 31% seen once. This clone was seen more than once but under ten times.

This chain joins TRBV30 and TRBJ2-7, with 9 bases lining up with TRBD1. The sequence derives from a young man in good health. Sample: naive CD4+ T cells from blood. The CDR3 nucleotides read TGTGCCTGGAATCCGGGACAGGGATACGAGCAGTACTTC. Its protein is CAWNPGQGYEQYF.